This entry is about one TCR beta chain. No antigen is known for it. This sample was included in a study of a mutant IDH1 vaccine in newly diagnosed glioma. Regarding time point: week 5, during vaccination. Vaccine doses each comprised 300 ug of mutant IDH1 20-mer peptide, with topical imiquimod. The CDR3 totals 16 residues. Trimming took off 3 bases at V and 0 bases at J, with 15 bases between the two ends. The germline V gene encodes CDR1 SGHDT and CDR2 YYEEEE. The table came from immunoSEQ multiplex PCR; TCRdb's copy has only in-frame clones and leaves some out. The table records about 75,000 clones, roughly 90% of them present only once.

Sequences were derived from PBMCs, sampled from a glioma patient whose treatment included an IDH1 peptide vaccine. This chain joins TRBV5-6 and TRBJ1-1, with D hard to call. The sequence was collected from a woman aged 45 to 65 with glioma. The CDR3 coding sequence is TGTGCCAGCAGCTCCCTGAGGCTTGACCTGAACACTGAAGCTTTCTTT. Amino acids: CASSSLRLDLNTEAFF.